The clone carrying this TCR beta chain has only one observation. The record originates from a study of shared clonotypes between healthy human individuals. The germline gives CDR1 SGHAT, CDR2 FQNNGV. Between the trimmed V and J ends, which lost 2 bases and 4 bases, there was a span of 18 bases. This CDR3 has 17 residues. CD45RO-negative CD8 cells positively selected for CCR7 made up the naive population, which excluded terminally differentiated effector memory CD45RA+ cells. Produced via immunoSEQ multiplex PCR; TCRdb's table is partial and in-frame only. Of just over 2,000,000 clones in the sample, approximately 94% are singletons; the top ten hold about 1.1%.

The sample comprised naive CD8+ T cells sorted from blood. The chain couples TRBV11-2 to TRBJ2-1; D may match TRBD1 or TRBD2 (5 bases each). This clonotype was sampled from a man aged 18 to 29 in good health. CDR3 nucleotide sequence: TGTGCCAGCAGCTTAAACCCTACGGGACGAATATACAATGAGCAGTTCTTC. This gives the protein CASSLNPTGRIYNEQFF.